This TCR beta chain was captured in a study of T cell changes during pregnancy in multiple sclerosis (dated 2019 in TCRdb). Some background on the complete study: In women with multiple sclerosis, the researchers looked at how the T cell repertoire shifted as pregnancy progressed.

Notes on this clone: Its antigen remains undetermined. No qualities accompany the bases; no much larger clone lies one base away.

Library preparation used the immunoSEQ multiplex PCR assay. As stored in TCRdb, this immuneACCESS dataset retains in-frame rearrangements with V and J assigned. A fraction of the clones does not appear; measured against another copy, unresolved V genes explain less than half of the discrepancy, and the remainder lacks a known reason. The sample data list roughly 50,000 clones, and approximately 92% of these were observed just once. Around 0.25% of the sample is taken by the ten largest. Sequences SEHNR (CDR1) and FQNEAQ (CDR2) are obtained from the germline V gene (reference sequence). V and J lose 2 bases and 5 bases, and a span of 9 bases separates them. Including cysteine and phenylalanine, the CDR3 has 13 amino acids. The retained sequence is limited to the CDR3, 39 bases, with the frame set at the first base.

The sequences come from CD4+ T cells from peripheral blood mononuclear cells, collected in the third trimester of pregnancy. The receptor was derived from a female donor with multiple sclerosis, enrolled in a pregnancy study. The chain is assembled from TRBV7-9 and TRBJ2-5; tentative D gene TRBD2, with 5 bases matching. The nucleotide sequence is given as TGTGCCAGCAGCTTACTGTCGGGGGAGACCCAGTACTTC. Its amino acids are CASSLLSGETQYF.